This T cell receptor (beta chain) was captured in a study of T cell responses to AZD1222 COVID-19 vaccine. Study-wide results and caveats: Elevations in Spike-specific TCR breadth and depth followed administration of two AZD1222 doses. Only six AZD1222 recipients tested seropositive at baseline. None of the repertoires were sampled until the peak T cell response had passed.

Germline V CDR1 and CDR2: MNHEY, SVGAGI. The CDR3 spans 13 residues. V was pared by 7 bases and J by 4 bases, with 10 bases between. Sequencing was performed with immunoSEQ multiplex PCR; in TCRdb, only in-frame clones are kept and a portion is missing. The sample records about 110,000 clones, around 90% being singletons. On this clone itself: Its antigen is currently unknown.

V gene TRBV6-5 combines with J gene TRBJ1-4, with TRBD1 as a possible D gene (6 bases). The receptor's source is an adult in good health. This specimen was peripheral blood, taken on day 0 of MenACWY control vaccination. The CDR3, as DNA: TGTGCCAGCACCGACAGGTTTAATGAAAAACTGTTTTTT. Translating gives CASTDRFNEKLFF.